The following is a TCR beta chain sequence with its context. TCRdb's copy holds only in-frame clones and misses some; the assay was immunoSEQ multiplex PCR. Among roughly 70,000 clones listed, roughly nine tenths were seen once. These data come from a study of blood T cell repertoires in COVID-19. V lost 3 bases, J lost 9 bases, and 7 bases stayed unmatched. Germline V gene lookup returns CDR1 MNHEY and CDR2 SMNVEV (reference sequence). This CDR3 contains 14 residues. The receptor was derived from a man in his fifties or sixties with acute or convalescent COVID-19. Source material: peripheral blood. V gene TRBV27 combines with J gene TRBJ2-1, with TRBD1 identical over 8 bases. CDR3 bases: TGTGCCAGCAGTTTGAACGACAGGGGCGGTGAGCAGTTCTTC. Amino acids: CASSLNDRGGEQFF.